A selection of T cell receptor beta chains follows, all from one sample in a study of blood T cell repertoires in COVID-19. The method was immunoSEQ multiplex PCR; TCRdb's version includes in-frame clones alone and lacks a portion of them. The table has around 250,000 clones, around nine tenths seen once. Material for sequencing was peripheral blood. Receptor source: a man aged 35 to 55 with active or convalescent COVID-19. Both conserved end residues are part of each CDR3. The D gene is left open where the match is weak. Not every row has a clone size; where given, it reads once, few, many or a size class.

TRBV19	-	-	TRBJ1-4	CASRGGLRLFF	TGTGCCAGTCGAGGCGGGCTCAGACTGTTTTTT
TRBV10-1	-	-	TRBJ1-3	CASSEGAAGNTIYF	TGCGCCAGCAGTGAGGGGGCAGCTGGAAACACCATATATTTT
TRBV6-1	-	-	TRBJ1-6	CASSEYPPWRARNSPLHF	TGTGCCAGCAGTGAGTACCCCCCTTGGAGGGCGCGGAATTCACCCCTCCACTTT
TRBV6-5	TRBD1	-	TRBJ1-1	CASRIQGVNTEAFF	TGTGCCAGCAGGATACAGGGGGTGAACACTGAAGCTTTCTTT
TRBV28	TRBD1	-	TRBJ1-5	CASSLRGRGNQPQHF	TGTGCCAGCAGTTTAAGGGGCAGGGGGAATCAGCCCCAGCATTTT
TRBV15	-	once	TRBJ1-5	CATSREEGNQPQHF	TGTGCCACCAGCAGAGAGGAGGGGAATCAGCCCCAGCATTTT
TRBV6-5	-	-	TRBJ2-3	CASSSTGRRTDTQYF	TGTGCCAGCAGTTCTACAGGGAGACGCACAGATACGCAGTATTTT
TRBV4-2	-	-	TRBJ2-2	CASSQDRPGWPNTGELFF	TGTGCCAGCAGCCAAGATCGCCCAGGGTGGCCGAACACCGGGGAGCTGTTTTTT
TRBV7-3	-	-	TRBJ2-1	CASSYRQVPSSYNEQFF	TGTGCCAGCAGCTATCGACAGGTTCCAAGCTCCTACAATGAGCAGTTCTTC
TRBV18	TRBD1	-	TRBJ1-1	CASFPDRSNTEAFF	TGTGCCAGCTTCCCGGACAGGTCGAACACTGAAGCTTTCTTT
TRBV6-5	TRBD2	-	TRBJ2-1	CASRETSGSNNEQFF	TGTGCCAGCAGGGAGACTAGCGGATCGAACAATGAGCAGTTCTTC
TRBV18	TRBD1	-	TRBJ2-5	CASSPVTGGETQYF	TGTGCCAGCTCACCAGTGACAGGGGGAGAGACCCAGTACTTC
TRBV7-2	TRBD1	-	TRBJ2-7	CASSLILGQDYEQYF	TGTGCCAGCAGCTTAATATTGGGACAGGATTACGAGCAGTACTTC
TRBV3-1/TRBV3-2	-	once	TRBJ2-1	CASSQEGNGYNEQFF	TGTGCCAGCAGCCAAGAAGGAAACGGGTACAATGAGCAGTTCTTC
TRBV18	TRBD2	-	TRBJ2-2	CASSPGTSGAMNTGELFF	TGTGCCAGCTCACCCGGGACTAGCGGGGCTATGAACACCGGGGAGCTGTTTTTT
TRBV4-1	-	-	TRBJ2-5	CASSQVRRETQYF	TGCGCCAGCAGCCAAGTAAGGCGGGAGACCCAGTACTTC
TRBV18	-	-	TRBJ1-1	CASSPEGGKNTEAFF	TGTGCCAGCTCACCCGAGGGGGGGAAGAACACTGAAGCTTTCTTT
TRBV14	TRBD1	few	TRBJ1-6	CASSRIRDRGISPLHF	TGTGCCAGCAGCCGGATCAGGGACAGGGGTATTTCACCCCTCCACTTT
TRBV30	TRBD1	-	TRBJ2-7	CAWNRQGTDEQYF	TGTGCCTGGAACCGACAGGGCACGGACGAGCAGTACTTC
TRBV7-6	TRBD2	-	TRBJ2-1	CASSLRPLGLAINEQFF	TGTGCCAGCAGCTTAAGGCCCCTCGGACTAGCTATAAATGAGCAGTTCTTC
TRBV29-1	-	-	TRBJ2-1	CSAISGYGENEQFF	TGCAGCGCCATAAGTGGGTATGGGGAGAATGAGCAGTTCTTC
TRBV6-5	TRBD1	few	TRBJ2-7	CASSYGGTGSYEQYF	TGTGCCAGCAGTTACGGGGGGACAGGGTCGTACGAGCAGTACTTC
TRBV19	TRBD1	-	TRBJ1-2	CASSIYRGEHYGYTF	TGTGCCAGTAGTATTTACAGGGGCGAGCACTATGGCTACACCTTC
TRBV18	-	-	TRBJ1-1	CASSPPRGSTEAFF	TGTGCCAGCTCACCACCGAGGGGGAGCACTGAAGCTTTCTTT
TRBV19	-	-	TRBJ2-6	CASRTGPSGANVLTF	TGTGCCAGTAGAACAGGGCCCTCTGGGGCCAACGTCCTGACTTTC
TRBV6-5	-	few	TRBJ1-1	CASSSLVGPEAFF	TGTGCCAGCAGCAGTTTGGTTGGCCCTGAAGCTTTCTTT
TRBV5-1	-	-	TRBJ1-2	CASNLGGHGYTF	TGCGCCAGCAACCTTGGAGGGCATGGCTACACCTTC
TRBV7-9	-	-	TRBJ2-3	CASSQGRYSTDTQYF	TGTGCCAGCAGCCAGGGGAGATATAGCACAGATACGCAGTATTTT
TRBV5-1	-	few	TRBJ1-1	CASSLDGRGFFF	TGCGCCAGCAGCTTGGACGGCAGGGGTTTTTTCTTT
TRBV7-9	-	-	TRBJ1-4	CASSLGDSATNEKLFF	TGTGCCAGCAGCTTAGGCGACAGTGCAACTAATGAAAAACTGTTTTTT
TRBV5-1	TRBD1	-	TRBJ1-1	CASSGGTGSMNTEAFF	TGCGCCAGCAGCGGGGGGACAGGCAGCATGAACACTGAAGCTTTCTTT
TRBV5-1	TRBD1	-	TRBJ1-2	CASSFYSPTGGDGYTF	TGCGCCAGCAGCTTCTACTCACCCACAGGGGGCGACGGCTACACCTTC
TRBV3-1/TRBV3-2	-	once	TRBJ1-1	CASSQPGLGAAEAFF	TGTGCCAGCAGCCAACCCGGCTTGGGGGCGGCTGAAGCTTTCTTT
TRBV7-9	TRBD1	-	TRBJ1-1	CASSFTGGQVEAFF	TGTGCCAGCAGCTTCACAGGGGGCCAGGTTGAAGCTTTCTTT
TRBV5-1	-	-	TRBJ1-6	CASSPGIREDPLHF	TGCGCCAGCAGCCCCGGGATACGGGAGGATCCCCTCCACTTT
TRBV7-3	TRBD1	once	TRBJ2-2	CASRLTGENTGELFF	TGTGCCAGCAGGCTGACAGGGGAGAACACCGGGGAGCTGTTTTTT
TRBV18	-	once	TRBJ1-5	CASSPLGQNSNQPQHF	TGTGCCAGCTCACCCTTAGGACAGAATAGCAATCAGCCCCAGCATTTT
TRBV2	TRBD1	few	TRBJ1-1	CASTPGQDNTEAFF	TGTGCCAGCACCCCGGGACAGGATAACACTGAAGCTTTCTTT
TRBV19	-	-	TRBJ2-7	CASSNRVHEQYF	TGTGCCAGTAGTAATCGGGTTCACGAGCAGTACTTC
TRBV13	-	-	TRBJ2-7	CASSLGGQGEQYF	TGTGCCAGCAGCTTAGGGGGGCAGGGCGAGCAGTACTTC
TRBV6-1	-	-	TRBJ2-1	CASSVGGPAGYNEQFF	TGTGCCAGCAGTGTGGGGGGACCAGCTGGATACAATGAGCAGTTCTTC
TRBV10-3	-	-	TRBJ2-2	CAISESRGTGELFF	TGTGCCATCAGTGAGTCCAGGGGTACTGGGGAGCTGTTTTTT
TRBV3-1/TRBV3-2	-	-	TRBJ2-5	CASSRRGPELGTQYF	TGTGCCAGCAGCCGGCGGGGCCCCGAACTAGGGACCCAGTACTTC
TRBV5-4	-	-	TRBJ2-7	CASSLGLAREQYF	TGTGCCAGCAGCTTGGGGCTAGCTCGCGAGCAGTACTTC
TRBV14	-	-	TRBJ1-6	CASSQVWSRSPLHF	TGTGCCAGCAGCCAAGTATGGAGTCGGTCACCCCTCCACTTT
TRBV2	-	-	TRBJ2-5	CASSEASGETQYF	TGTGCCAGCAGTGAAGCCTCGGGGGAGACCCAGTACTTC
TRBV5-1	-	-	TRBJ1-6	CASSLGGQVNSPLHF	TGCGCCAGCAGCCTGGGGGGACAAGTTAATTCACCCCTCCACTTT
TRBV9	TRBD1	-	TRBJ2-7	CASSVDEGARNEQYF	TGTGCCAGCAGCGTAGATGAGGGGGCGAGGAACGAGCAGTACTTC
TRBV5-1	-	-	TRBJ2-2	CASLGLDSGELFF	TGCGCCAGCTTGGGCCTTGATTCCGGGGAGCTGTTTTTT
TRBV24-1	TRBD1	-	TRBJ1-5	CATSDAGQVNQPQHF	TGTGCCACCAGTGATGCGGGACAGGTGAATCAGCCCCAGCATTTT
TRBV27	TRBD1	-	TRBJ1-1	CASSAQGAHMNTEAFF	TGTGCCAGCAGTGCCCAGGGGGCACACATGAACACTGAAGCTTTCTTT
TRBV30	-	-	TRBJ1-4	CAWSVREKLFF	TGTGCCTGGAGTGTCCGTGAAAAACTGTTTTTT
TRBV14	TRBD1	-	TRBJ2-7	CASSQDTGTENEQYF	TGTGCCAGCAGCCAAGATACGGGGACAGAAAACGAGCAGTACTTC
TRBV29-1	TRBD2	-	TRBJ2-3	CSVLTSGRSDTQYF	TGCAGCGTCCTGACTAGCGGGAGGTCAGATACGCAGTATTTT
TRBV15	-	few	TRBJ1-4	CATSRDYREGEKLFF	TGTGCCACCAGCAGAGATTACAGGGAAGGAGAAAAACTGTTTTTT
TRBV5-6	-	-	TRBJ1-6	CASSLASAGNSPLHF	TGTGCCAGCAGCTTGGCCTCGGCGGGGAATTCACCCCTCCACTTT
TRBV5-4	-	-	TRBJ2-3	CASSRTASTDTQYF	TGTGCCAGCAGCCGGACAGCTAGCACAGATACGCAGTATTTT
TRBV19	-	-	TRBJ1-5	CASSIAGYSNQPQHF	TGTGCCAGTAGTATAGCAGGGTATAGCAATCAGCCCCAGCATTTT
TRBV15	-	once	TRBJ1-3	CATSREDGGSGNTIYF	TGTGCCACCAGCAGAGAAGACGGCGGCTCTGGAAACACCATATATTTT
TRBV18	TRBD1	-	TRBJ1-2	CASSPSSQGLGYTF	TGTGCCAGCTCACCATCATCACAGGGGTTGGGCTACACCTTC